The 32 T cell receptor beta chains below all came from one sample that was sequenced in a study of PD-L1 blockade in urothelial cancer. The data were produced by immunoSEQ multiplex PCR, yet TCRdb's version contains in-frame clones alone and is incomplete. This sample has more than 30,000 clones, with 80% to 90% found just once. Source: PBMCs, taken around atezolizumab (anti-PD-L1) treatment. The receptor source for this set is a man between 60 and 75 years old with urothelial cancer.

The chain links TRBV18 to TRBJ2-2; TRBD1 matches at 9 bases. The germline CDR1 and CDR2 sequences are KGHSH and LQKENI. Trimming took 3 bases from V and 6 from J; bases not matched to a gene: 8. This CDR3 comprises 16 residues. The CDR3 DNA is TGTGCCAGCTCACCCACAGGGGGCATAATGTCCGGGGAGCTGTTTTTT. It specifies CASSPTGGIMSGELFF.

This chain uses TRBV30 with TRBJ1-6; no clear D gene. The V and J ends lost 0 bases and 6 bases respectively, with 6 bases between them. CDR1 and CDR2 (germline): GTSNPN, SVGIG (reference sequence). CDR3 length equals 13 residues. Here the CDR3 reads CAWSVPGNSPLHF. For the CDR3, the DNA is TGTGCCTGGAGTGTACCCGGTAATTCACCCCTCCACTTT. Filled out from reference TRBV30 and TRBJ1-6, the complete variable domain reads SQTIHQWPATLVQPVGSPLSLECTVEGTSNPNLYWYRQAAGRGLQLLFYSVGIGQISSEVPQNLSASRPQDRQFILSSKKLLLSDSGFYLCAWSVPGNSPLHFGNGTRLTVT.

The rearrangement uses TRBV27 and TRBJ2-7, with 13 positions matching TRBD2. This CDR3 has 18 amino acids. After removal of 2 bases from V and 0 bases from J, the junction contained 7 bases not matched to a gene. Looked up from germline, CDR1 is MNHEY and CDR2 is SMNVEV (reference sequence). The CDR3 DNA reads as TGTGCCAGCAGTTTACGGCCGGGACTAGCGGGGAACTCCTACGAGCAGTACTTC. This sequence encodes CASSLRPGLAGNSYEQYF.

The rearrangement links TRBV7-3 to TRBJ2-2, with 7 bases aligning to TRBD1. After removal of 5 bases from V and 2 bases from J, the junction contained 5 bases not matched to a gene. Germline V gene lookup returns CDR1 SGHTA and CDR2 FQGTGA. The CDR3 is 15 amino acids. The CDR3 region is CASSLTGVNTGELFF. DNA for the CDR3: TGTGCCAGCAGCCTCACAGGGGTCAACACCGGGGAGCTGTTTTTT.

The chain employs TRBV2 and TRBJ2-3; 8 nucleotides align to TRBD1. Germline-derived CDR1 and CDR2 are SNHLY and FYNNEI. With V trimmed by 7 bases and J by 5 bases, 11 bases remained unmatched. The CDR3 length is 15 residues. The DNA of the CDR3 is TGTGCCAGCAAGGGGCAGGGGGCATTTGGAGATACGCAGTATTTT. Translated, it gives CASKGQGAFGDTQYF.

CDR3 nucleotide sequence: TGTGCCAGCAGTTTAACCCGCCTAGATCAGCCCCAGCATTTT. As protein: CASSLTRLDQPQHF. The genes are TRBV28 and TRBJ1-5; D unclear. Trimming removed 2 bases at V and 5 bases at J, with 10 bases between. The germline gives CDR1 MDHEN, CDR2 SYDVKM. The CDR3 runs to 14 residues.

The CDR3 loop is CASSALAGTGFYEQYF. CDR3 nucleotides: TGTGCCAGCAGTGCCTTAGCTGGGACAGGGTTCTACGAGCAGTACTTC. The rearrangement uses TRBV6-4 and TRBJ2-5; 9 bases agree with TRBD1. The better agreement between TRBJ2-7 and the DNA end casts doubt on the J call. The CDR3 runs 16 residues. Germline values: CDR1 MRHNA, CDR2 SNTAGT.

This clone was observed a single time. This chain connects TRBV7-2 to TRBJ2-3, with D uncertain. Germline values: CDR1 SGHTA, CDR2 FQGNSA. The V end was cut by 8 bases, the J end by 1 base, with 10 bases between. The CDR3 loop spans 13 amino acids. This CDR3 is CASSPQGTDTQYF. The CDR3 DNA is TGTGCCAGCTCACCTCAGGGCACAGATACGCAGTATTTT.

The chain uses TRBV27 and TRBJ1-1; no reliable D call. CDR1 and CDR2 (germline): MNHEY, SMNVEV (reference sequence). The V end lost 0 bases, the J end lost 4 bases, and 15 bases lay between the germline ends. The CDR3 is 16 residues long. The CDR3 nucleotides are TGTGCCAGCAGTTTATCTGTCCCCCGAGGGAGCACTGAAGCTTTCTTT. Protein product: CASSLSVPRGSTEAFF.

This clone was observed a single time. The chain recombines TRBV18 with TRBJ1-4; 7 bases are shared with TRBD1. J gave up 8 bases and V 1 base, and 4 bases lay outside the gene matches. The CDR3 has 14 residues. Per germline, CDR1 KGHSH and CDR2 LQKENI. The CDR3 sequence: CASSPQGAQEKLFF. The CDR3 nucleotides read TGTGCCAGCTCACCACAGGGGGCGCAGGAAAAACTGTTTTTT.

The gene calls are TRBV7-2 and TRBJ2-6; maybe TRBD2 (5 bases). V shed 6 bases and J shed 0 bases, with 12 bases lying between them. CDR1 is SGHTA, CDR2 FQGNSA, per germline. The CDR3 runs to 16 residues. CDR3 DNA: TGTGCCAGCAGTGAATGGAGGTCCTCTGGGGCCAACGTCCTGACTTTC. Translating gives CASSEWRSSGANVLTF.

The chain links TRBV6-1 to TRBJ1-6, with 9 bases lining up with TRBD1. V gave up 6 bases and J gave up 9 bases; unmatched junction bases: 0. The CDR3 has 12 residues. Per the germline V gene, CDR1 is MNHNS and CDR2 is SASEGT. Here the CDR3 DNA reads TGTGCCAGCAGGACAGGGGGTTCACCCCTCCACTTT. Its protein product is CASRTGGSPLHF.

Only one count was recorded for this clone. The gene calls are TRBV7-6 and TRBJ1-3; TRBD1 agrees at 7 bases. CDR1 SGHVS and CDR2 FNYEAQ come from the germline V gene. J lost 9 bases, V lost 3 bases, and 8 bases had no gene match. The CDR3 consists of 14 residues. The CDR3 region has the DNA TGTGCCAGCAGCTTCTTTGGACAGGAGGGCACCATATATTTT. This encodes CASSFFGQEGTIYF.

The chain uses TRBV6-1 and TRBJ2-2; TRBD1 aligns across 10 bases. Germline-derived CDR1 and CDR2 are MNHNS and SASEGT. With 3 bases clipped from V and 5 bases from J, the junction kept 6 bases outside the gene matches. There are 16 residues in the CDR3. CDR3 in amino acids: CASSEGQGSGTGELFF. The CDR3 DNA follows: TGTGCCAGCAGTGAGGGACAGGGGTCTGGGACCGGGGAGCTGTTTTTT.

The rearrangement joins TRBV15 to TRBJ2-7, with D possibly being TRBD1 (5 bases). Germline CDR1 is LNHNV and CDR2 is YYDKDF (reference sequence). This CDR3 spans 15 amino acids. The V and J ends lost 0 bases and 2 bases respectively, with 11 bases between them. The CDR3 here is CATSRDLPGTYEQYF. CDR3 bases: TGTGCCACCAGCAGAGATCTTCCAGGGACCTACGAGCAGTACTTC.

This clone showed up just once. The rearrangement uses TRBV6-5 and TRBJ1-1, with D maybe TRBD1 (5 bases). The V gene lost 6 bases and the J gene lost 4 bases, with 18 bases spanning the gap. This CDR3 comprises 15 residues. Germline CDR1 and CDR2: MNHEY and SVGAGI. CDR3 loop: CASSPAGGVGTEAFF. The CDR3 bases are TGTGCCAGCAGCCCGGCCGGGGGGGTGGGCACTGAAGCTTTCTTT.

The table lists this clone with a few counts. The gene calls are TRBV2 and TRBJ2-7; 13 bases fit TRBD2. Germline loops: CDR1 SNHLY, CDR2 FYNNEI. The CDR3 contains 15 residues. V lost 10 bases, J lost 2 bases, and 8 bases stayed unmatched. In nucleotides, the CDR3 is TGTGCCACCTTAGGACTAGCGGGAGAGACCTACGAGCAGTACTTC. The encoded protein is CATLGLAGETYEQYF.

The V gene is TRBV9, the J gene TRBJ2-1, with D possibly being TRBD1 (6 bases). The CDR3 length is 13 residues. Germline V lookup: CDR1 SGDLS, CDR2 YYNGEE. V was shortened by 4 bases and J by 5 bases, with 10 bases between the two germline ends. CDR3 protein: CASSLGTNNEQFF. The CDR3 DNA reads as TGTGCCAGCAGCCTCGGGACAAACAATGAGCAGTTCTTC.

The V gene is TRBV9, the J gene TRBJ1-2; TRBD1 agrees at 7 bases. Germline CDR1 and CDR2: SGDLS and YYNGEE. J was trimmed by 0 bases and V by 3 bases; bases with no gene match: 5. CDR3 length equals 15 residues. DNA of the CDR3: TGTGCCAGCAGCGCCAACAGGGGAGCTAACTATGGCTACACCTTC. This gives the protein CASSANRGANYGYTF.

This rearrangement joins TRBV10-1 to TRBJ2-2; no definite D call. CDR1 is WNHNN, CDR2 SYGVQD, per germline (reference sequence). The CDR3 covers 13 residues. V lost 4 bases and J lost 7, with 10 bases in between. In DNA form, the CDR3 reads TGCGCCAGCAGTGCCTCAATCGGCGGGGAGCTGTTTTTT. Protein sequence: CASSASIGGELFF.

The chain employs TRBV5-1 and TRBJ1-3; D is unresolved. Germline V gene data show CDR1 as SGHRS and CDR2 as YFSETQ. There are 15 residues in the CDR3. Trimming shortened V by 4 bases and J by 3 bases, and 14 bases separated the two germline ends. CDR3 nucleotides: TGCGCCAGCAGCCAAATACCGGGTGGTGGAAACACCATATATTTT. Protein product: CASSQIPGGGNTIYF.

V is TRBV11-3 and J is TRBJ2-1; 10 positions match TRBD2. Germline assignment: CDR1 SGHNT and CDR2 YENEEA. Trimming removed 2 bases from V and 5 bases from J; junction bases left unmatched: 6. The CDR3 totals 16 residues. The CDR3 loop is CASSLTSGGAHNEQFF. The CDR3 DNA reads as TGTGCCAGCAGCTTAACAAGCGGGGGGGCCCACAATGAGCAGTTCTTC.

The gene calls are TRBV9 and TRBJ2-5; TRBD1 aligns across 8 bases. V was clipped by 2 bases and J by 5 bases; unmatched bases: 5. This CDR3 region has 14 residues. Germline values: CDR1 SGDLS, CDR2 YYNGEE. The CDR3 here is CASSVSRGRETQYF. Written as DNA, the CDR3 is TGTGCCAGCAGCGTCAGCAGGGGGCGTGAGACCCAGTACTTC.

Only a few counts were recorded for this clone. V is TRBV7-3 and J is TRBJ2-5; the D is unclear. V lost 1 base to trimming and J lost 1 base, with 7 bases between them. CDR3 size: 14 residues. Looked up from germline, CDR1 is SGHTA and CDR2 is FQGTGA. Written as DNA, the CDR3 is TGTGCCAGCAGCTTAAACGGTCTCCAAGAGACCCAGTACTTC. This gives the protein CASSLNGLQETQYF.

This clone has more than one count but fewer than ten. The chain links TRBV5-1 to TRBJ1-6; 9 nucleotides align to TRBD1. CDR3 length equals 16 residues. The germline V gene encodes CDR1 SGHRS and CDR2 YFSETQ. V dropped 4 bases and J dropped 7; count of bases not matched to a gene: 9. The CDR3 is CASSLDGTGMNSPLHF. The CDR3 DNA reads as TGCGCCAGCAGCCTAGACGGGACAGGGATGAATTCACCCCTCCACTTT.

The CDR3 bases are TGTGCCAGCAGTGCCACAGGGCTGGGACAGCCCCAGCATTTT. Translating it yields CASSATGLGQPQHF. The J gene is TRBJ1-5, the V gene TRBV2; D is perhaps TRBD1 (6 bases). The germline V gene has CDR1 SNHLY and CDR2 FYNNEI. The CDR3 runs to 14 residues. Trimming took 4 bases from V and 7 from J, leaving 14 bases between them.

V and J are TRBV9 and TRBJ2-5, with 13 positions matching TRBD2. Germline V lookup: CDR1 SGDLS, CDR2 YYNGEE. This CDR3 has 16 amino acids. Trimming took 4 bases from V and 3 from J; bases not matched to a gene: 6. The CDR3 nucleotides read TGTGCCAGCAGCTTTGGACTAGCGGGGGCGGAAGAGACCCAGTACTTC. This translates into CASSFGLAGAEETQYF.

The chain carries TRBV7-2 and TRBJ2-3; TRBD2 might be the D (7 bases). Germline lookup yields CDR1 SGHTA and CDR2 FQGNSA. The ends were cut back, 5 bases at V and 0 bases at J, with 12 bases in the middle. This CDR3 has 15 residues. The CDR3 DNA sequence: TGTGCCAGCAGCCCCGGGGGGCCTAGCACAGATACGCAGTATTTT. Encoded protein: CASSPGGPSTDTQYF.

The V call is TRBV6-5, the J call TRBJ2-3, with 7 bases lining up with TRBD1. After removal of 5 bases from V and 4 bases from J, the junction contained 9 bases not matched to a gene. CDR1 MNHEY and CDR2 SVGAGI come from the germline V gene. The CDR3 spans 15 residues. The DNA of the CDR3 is TGTGCCAGCAGTCTCCAACAGGGGACCCCAGATACGCAGTATTTT. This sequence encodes CASSLQQGTPDTQYF.

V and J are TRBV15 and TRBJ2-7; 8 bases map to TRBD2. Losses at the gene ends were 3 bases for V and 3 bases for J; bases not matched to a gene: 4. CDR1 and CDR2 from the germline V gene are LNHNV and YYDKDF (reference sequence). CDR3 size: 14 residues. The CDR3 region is CATSSGLALYEQYF. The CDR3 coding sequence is TGTGCCACCAGCAGTGGACTAGCCCTCTACGAGCAGTACTTC.

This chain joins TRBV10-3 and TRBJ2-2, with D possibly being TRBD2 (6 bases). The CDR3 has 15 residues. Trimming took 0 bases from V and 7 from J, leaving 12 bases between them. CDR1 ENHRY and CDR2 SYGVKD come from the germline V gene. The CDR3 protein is CAISESGRVSGELFF. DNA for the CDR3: TGTGCCATCAGTGAGTCCGGGAGAGTTAGCGGGGAGCTGTTTTTT.

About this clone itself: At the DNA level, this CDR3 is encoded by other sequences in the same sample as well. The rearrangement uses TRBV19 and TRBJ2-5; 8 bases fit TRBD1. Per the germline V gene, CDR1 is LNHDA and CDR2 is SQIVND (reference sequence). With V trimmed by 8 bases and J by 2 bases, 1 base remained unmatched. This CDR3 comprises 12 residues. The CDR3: CASGQGQETQYF. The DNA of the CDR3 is TGTGCCAGTGGACAGGGTCAAGAGACCCAGTACTTC.